This T cell receptor (beta chain) came from a study of T-cell memory formation after mild COVID-19. At the level of the study: There were largely donor-specific TCR clusters. Overall study results and limits: Cross-reactive memory appears to have joined, as suggested by some responding clones showing up in pre-infection memory. Whereas later expanders leaned CD4+, clones contracting day 15 to 85 showed a balanced CD4/CD8 makeup.

The germline V gene has CDR1 LNHDA and CDR2 SQIVND (reference sequence). V lost 9 bases and J lost 2, with 17 bases in between. The CDR3 totals 14 residues. There are many counts of this clonotype. What it recognizes is unknown. The authors produced TCR alpha and TCR beta cDNA libraries with sample barcodes and UMIs by 5'RACE using constant-segment primers. MiXCR, run by TCRdb on the 5' RACE reads, gives a single entry per CDR3 protein. The sample carries some 100,000 distinct CDR3 sequences, over 8.5% recorded once. This TCR came from a man aged 18 to 29 who had mild COVID-19 (a few samples of this study predate the infection). Cell type and time point are not known. What was sequenced was PBMCs or a T cell subset sorted from them (not recorded which). This rearrangement joins TRBV19 to TRBJ2-7; D is unresolved. For the CDR3, the DNA is TGTGCCAGCCACCCTATGGGGAACCCCTACGAGCAGTACTTC. It is translated as CASHPMGNPYEQYF.